This T cell receptor beta chain stems from a study of T cell responses to AZD1222 COVID-19 vaccine (dated by TCRdb to the early 2020s). At the level of the whole study: TCR sequencing covered fewer than 250 trial participants: 200 to 220 given two doses of AZD1222 and 26 given two doses of MenACWY control vaccine. Enrollment into the trials was organized by age into subgroups of 18-55, 56-69 and 70-plus years, and those subgroups contained approximately 160, 26 and 62 TCR-sequenced participants, respectively.

Trimming removed 3 bases from V and 0 bases from J, leaving 14 bases between the germline ends. The CDR3 contains 17 residues, cysteine and phenylalanine counted. Kept here is only the CDR3 DNA, which spans 51 bases and is read in frame from base 1. From a lookup of the germline V gene, CDR1 and CDR2 are LGHNA and YSLEER. The time point label of this sample denotes: baseline before first vaccination. The treatment or condition label for this specimen denotes: meningococcal conjugate vaccine given as trial control. Samples from vaccinated people were obtained from the UK trials COV001 and COV002, which included a single-blind randomized controlled phase 2/3 trial of AZD1222 (ChAdOx1 nCoV-19) in healthy adults. For TCRbeta chain sequencing, PBMC samples from trial participants were taken at day 0 and at day 28 after the second dose. Turning to this clone: Its antigen is not yet known. No base qualities exist here, and no much larger clone lies one base off it.

General study outcomes and caveats: The 56-69-year group was small, and its depth increase did not reach significance, likely because of low power. No day 14 peak-response samples were available, so repertoires were characterized only after the peak T cell response. After two AZD1222 doses, spike-specific TCR breadth and depth were significantly higher than at day 0 and than in MenACWY recipients. Participants were mostly white British, with more females than males. The authors suggested clonal diversity may have been underestimated. Conclusions about previously exposed vaccinees are limited, since just five to seven AZD1222 recipients were seropositive for SARS-CoV-2 at baseline. CD4 TCRs associated with the vaccine covered the entire spike protein, and the dominant responses were in regions 160-218 and 743-854. Reportedly, close to half of the unique spike-specific TCRs recognized epitopes lying outside the regions that are mutated in the B.1.351 and B.1.1.7 variants.

The CDR3 regions of human TCRbeta chains were analyzed by immunosequencing. The paper's processing steps were these. Repertoire TCRs were checked for matches against a reference library of SARS-CoV-2-specific TCRs that had been generated using the MIRA antigen-specificity platform. Breadth was defined as the fraction of unique TCRs that were SARS-CoV-2-associated. Depth was defined as the fraction of total T cells that were SARS-CoV-2-associated. Each spike-specific TCR was assigned to its reactive spike region and to a CD4 or CD8 class using the MIRA data. Log10-transformed breadth and depth values were compared by one-way ANOVA with Sidak's multiple comparisons tests. Entries here come from immuneACCESS through TCRdb and include only in-frame sequences with V and J called. Some clones fail to appear in such tables; in the studies checked, an unresolved V gene covers under half of the shortfall, and the cause of the remainder is unknown. V, J and clone size were drawn from that table, and D and trimming were deduced from the DNA. The sample contains under 250,000 clones, 85% to 95% of them found a single time. Roughly 1% of the sample belongs to the ten largest clones.

The rearrangement combines TRBV4-3 with TRBJ2-2, with the D gene possibly TRBD1 or TRBD2, each one fitting 5 bases. The sequenced sample was peripheral blood, obtained on day 0 of MenACWY control vaccination. The receptor's source is an adult in good health. In nucleotide form, the sequence is TGCGCCAGCAGCCAGAGGACCGGGACGGCGAACACCGGGGAGCTGTTTTTT. The encoded protein is CASSQRTGTANTGELFF.